These 4 T cell receptor beta chains share one sample of origin, sequenced in a study of blood T cell repertoires in COVID-19. Assay used: immunoSEQ multiplex PCR; TCRdb lists only in-frame clones, some missing. The sample holds tens of thousands of clones, just under 75% seen once. The sequencing sample was made of peripheral blood. The receptors were sampled from a woman in her 70s with COVID-19, enrolled during active disease.

The rearrangement uses TRBV6-5 and TRBJ2-7, with TRBD2 matching over 12 bases. Germline CDR1 is MNHEY and CDR2 is SVGAGI. This CDR3 has 15 residues. V lost 6 bases, J lost 0 bases, and 3 bases stayed unmatched. As DNA, the CDR3 is TGTGCCAGCAGCCTAGCGGGAGGGCCCTCCTACGAGCAGTACGTC. Translation gives CASSLAGGPSYEQYV.

The table lists this clone with a few counts. This chain connects TRBV18 to TRBJ2-1; D might be TRBD1 (5 bases). V lost 3 bases and J 6 bases, leaving 18 bases between the germline ends. The CDR3 loop spans 16 amino acids. Germline assignment: CDR1 KGHSH and CDR2 LQKENI. CDR3 nucleotides: TGTGCCAGCTCACCGTTAGCAGGGTCCTATAGCAATGAGCAGTTCTTC. It translates to CASSPLAGSYSNEQFF.

The V gene is TRBV27, the J gene TRBJ1-2; D remains unclear. The CDR3 loop spans 13 amino acids. V shed 5 bases and J shed 3 bases, with 10 bases lying between them. CDR1 and CDR2 (germline): MNHEY, SMNVEV (reference sequence). The CDR3 loop is CASSPRRDYGYTF. The CDR3 region has the DNA TGTGCCAGCAGTCCGCGGAGGGACTATGGCTACACCTTC.

The chain links TRBV5-1 to TRBJ1-1, with D uncertain. This CDR3 comprises 14 residues. Deletions cut 4 bases from V and 1 base from J, with 11 bases between. Germline V gives CDR1 SGHRS, CDR2 YFSETQ. As DNA, the CDR3 is TGCGCCAGCAGCGATGGTGCGGGGAACACTGAAGCTTTCTTT. Translation gives CASSDGAGNTEAFF.